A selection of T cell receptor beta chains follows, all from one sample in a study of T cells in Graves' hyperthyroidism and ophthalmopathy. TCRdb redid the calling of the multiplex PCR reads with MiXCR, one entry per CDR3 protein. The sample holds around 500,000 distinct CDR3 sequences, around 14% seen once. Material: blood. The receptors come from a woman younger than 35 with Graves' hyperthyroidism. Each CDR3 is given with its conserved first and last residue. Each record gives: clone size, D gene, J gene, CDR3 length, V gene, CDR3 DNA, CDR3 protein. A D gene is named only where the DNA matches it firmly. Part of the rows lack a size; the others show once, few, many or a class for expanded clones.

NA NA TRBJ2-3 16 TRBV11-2 TGTGCCAGCAGCTTAGATCTAGCAGGGGTGAGAGGTACGCAGTATTTT CASSLDLAGVRGTQYF
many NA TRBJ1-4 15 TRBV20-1 TGCAGTGCTAGCCTACAGGGCCTTACTAATGAAAAACTGTTTTTT CSASLQGLTNEKLFF
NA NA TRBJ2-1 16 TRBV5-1 TGCGCCAGCAGCTTGGCCCGACTAGGGGGCTTCAATGAGCAGTTCTTC CASSLARLGGFNEQFF
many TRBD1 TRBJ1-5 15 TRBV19 TGTGCCAGTAGTGTGGGACAGAGGAGCAATCAGCCCCAGCATTTT CASSVGQRSNQPQHF
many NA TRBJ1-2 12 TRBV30 TGTGCATTTAAGTTCGATAACTATGGCTACACCTTC CAFKFDNYGYTF
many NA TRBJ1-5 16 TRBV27 TGTGCCAGCAGTTTAAAACCCGACACGAGCAATCAGCCCCAGCATTTT CASSLKPDTSNQPQHF
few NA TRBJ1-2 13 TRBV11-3 TGTGCCAGCAACTTACAACCACAATATGGCTACACCTTC CASNLQPQYGYTF
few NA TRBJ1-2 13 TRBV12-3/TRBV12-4 TGTGCCAGCAGACCCCCGGCCCTCTATGGCTACACCTTC CASRPPALYGYTF
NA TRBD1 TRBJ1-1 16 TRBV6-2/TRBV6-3 TGTGCCAGCAGACAACCGGGACAGGGGAGGTCCGCTGAAGCTTTCTTT CASRQPGQGRSAEAFF
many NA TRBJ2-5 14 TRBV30 TGTGCCTGGAGGCCCCGCTACGACCAAGAGACCCAGTACTTC CAWRPRYDQETQYF
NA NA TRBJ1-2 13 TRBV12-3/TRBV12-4 TGTGCCAGCACTAGGTCGGACGACTATGGCTACACCTTC CASTRSDDYGYTF
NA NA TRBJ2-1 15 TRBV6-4 TGTGCCAGCAGTGACAGCTATGTGGAGCTTAATGAGCAGTTCTTC CASSDSYVELNEQFF
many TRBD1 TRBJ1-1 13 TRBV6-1 TGTGCCAGCACGGGACAGATGAACACTGAAGCTTTCTTT CASTGQMNTEAFF
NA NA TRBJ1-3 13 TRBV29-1 TGCAGCGTTAATCTGGACGGTGGAAACACCATATATTTT CSVNLDGGNTIYF
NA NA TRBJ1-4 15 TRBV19 TGTGCCAGTAGTATCGGAGGGATGGGTAATGAAAAACTGTTTTTT CASSIGGMGNEKLFF
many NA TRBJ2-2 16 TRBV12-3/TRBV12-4 TGTGCCAGCAGCGCCGTTAGGGGTGACATTACCGGGGAGCTGTTTTTT CASSAVRGDITGELFF
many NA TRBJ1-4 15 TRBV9 TGTGCCAGCAGCGTAGGTCGAGGAGGTAATGAAAAACTGTTTTTT CASSVGRGGNEKLFF
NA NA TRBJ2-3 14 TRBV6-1 TGTGCCAGCAGACCTACGGGGAATGGAGATACGCAGTATTTT CASRPTGNGDTQYF
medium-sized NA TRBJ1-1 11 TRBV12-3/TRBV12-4 TGTGCCAGCAGTCCGGGGGTTGGAGCTTTCTTT CASSPGVGAFF
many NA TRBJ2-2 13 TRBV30 TGTGCCTGGCATTTACTGAACACCGGGGAGCTGTTTTTT CAWHLLNTGELFF
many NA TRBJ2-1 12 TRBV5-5 TGTGCCAGCAGCATAGGACGAAATGAGCAGTTCTTC CASSIGRNEQFF
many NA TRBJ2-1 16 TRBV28 TGTGCCAGCAGTTTATCTAGCAGGAGCTCCTACAATGAGCAGTTCTTC CASSLSSRSSYNEQFF
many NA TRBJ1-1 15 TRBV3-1 TGTGCCAGCAGCCCCCCCGGAGGGGTTGAGTCTGAAGCTTTCTTT CASSPPGGVESEAFF
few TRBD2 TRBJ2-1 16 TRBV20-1 TGCAGTGCTAGAGTTAGAGCGGGAGGGGCCTACAATGAGCAGTTCTTC CSARVRAGGAYNEQFF
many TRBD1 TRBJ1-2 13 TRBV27 TGTGCCAGCAGGGACGGGACAGGGTTCGGCTACACCTTC CASRDGTGFGYTF
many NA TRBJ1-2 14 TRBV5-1 TGCGCCAGCAGCGACGACAGATTTAACTATGGCTACACCTTC CASSDDRFNYGYTF
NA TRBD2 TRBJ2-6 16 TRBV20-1 TGCAGTGGCTCAGACGGGGGGGACTCTGGGGCCAACGTCCTGACTTTC CSGSDGGDSGANVLTF
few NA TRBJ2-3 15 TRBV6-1 TGTGCCAGCCGCGGAGCGCTCCTCCGCACAGATACGCAGTATTTT CASRGALLRTDTQYF
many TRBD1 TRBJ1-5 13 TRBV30 TGTGCCTGGGGGACAGGGAGGGATCAGCCCCAGCATTTT CAWGTGRDQPQHF
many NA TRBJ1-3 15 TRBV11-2 TGTGCCAGCAGCTATGATGTGGGGACTGGAAACACCATATATTTT CASSYDVGTGNTIYF
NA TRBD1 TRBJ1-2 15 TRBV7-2 TGTGCCAGCAGCGTCCCAGGGGGCGCAAACTATGGCTACACCTTC CASSVPGGANYGYTF
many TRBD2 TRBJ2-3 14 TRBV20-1 TGCAGTGCTAGCTCTAGCGGCACCACAGATACGCAGTATTTT CSASSSGTTDTQYF
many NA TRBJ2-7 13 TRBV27 TGTGCCAGCAGTTTATCACTCGGCAACGAGCAGTACTTC CASSLSLGNEQYF
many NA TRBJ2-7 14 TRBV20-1 TGCAGTGCTAGAGATGAACAGGGATCCTACGAGCAGTACTTC CSARDEQGSYEQYF
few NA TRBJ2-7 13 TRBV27 TGTGCCAGCAGCTCAGAGTTAAACTACGAGCAGTACTTC CASSSELNYEQYF
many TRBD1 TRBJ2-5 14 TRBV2 TGTGCCAGCAGTCTACAGGGGCCTCAAGAGACCCAGTACTTC CASSLQGPQETQYF
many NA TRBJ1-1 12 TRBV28 TGTGCCAGCAGTTTAAGGACAGTCGAAGCTTTCTTT CASSLRTVEAFF
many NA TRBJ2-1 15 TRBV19 TGTGCCAGTATAGGGCGGTCCCGCTCCTACAATGAGCAGTTCTTC CASIGRSRSYNEQFF
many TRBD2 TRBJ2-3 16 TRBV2 TGTGCCAGCAGGGAAGGACTAGCGGTTAGCACAGATACGCAGTATTTT CASREGLAVSTDTQYF
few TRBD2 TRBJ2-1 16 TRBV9 TGTGCCAGCAGCGTAGGGAGCGGGAGGGAATACAATGAGCAGTTCTTC CASSVGSGREYNEQFF
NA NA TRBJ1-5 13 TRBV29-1 TGCAGCGTTGGAGGTGGGCGCAATCAGCCCCAGCATTTT CSVGGGRNQPQHF